The entry below describes one T cell receptor (beta chain). This sample stems from a study of blood T cell repertoires in COVID-19. Overall study context: Italy, Spain and the United States were the sources of the convalescent and acute COVID-19 samples.

Germline values: CDR1 SGHRS, CDR2 YFSETQ. With V trimmed by 1 base and J by 4 bases, 13 bases remained unmatched. The length of the CDR3 is 18 residues. Patients at the Seattle site were enrolled during active infection and followed longitudinally. Here immunoSEQ multiplex PCR was the method, and the copy in TCRdb shows in-frame clones only, minus some. The sample includes some 300,000 clones, 90% seen only once; the top ten take 0.8% to 1.3%. The receptor comes from a woman aged 40 to 50 with COVID-19, enrolled during active disease. The chain recombines TRBV5-1 with TRBJ2-2, with 7 bases that match TRBD1. The sequencing input was peripheral blood. The CDR3 here is CASSLRSPGQTSTGELFF. As DNA, the CDR3 is TGCGCCAGCAGCTTGAGGTCCCCGGGACAGACCTCCACCGGGGAGCTGTTTTTT.